What follows are 10 T cell receptor beta chains derived from one specimen sequenced in a study of blood T cell repertoires in COVID-19. This table comes from immunoSEQ multiplex PCR, and its TCRdb copy is limited to in-frame clones, with some not included. The table shows 150,000 or so clones, with 60% to 85% occurring only once. The sample taken for sequencing was peripheral blood. All receptors derive from a man older than 75 with acute or convalescent COVID-19.

The chain combines TRBV18 with TRBJ1-2; D remains unclear. Trimming took 1 base from V and 1 from J, leaving 7 bases between them. Germline lookup yields CDR1 KGHSH and CDR2 LQKENI. The CDR3 sequence is 14 residues long. The CDR3 nucleotides are TGTGCCAGCTCACCACGACTAGATAACTATGGCTACACCTTC. Its translation is CASSPRLDNYGYTF.

The chain links TRBV11-3 to TRBJ1-6; D not resolved. CDR3 length: 15 amino acids. Per the germline V gene, CDR1 is SGHNT and CDR2 is YENEEA. With 1 base removed from V and 4 bases from J, the gap between germline ends came to 8 bases. The CDR3 protein is CASSLGGRYNSPLHF. For the CDR3, the DNA is TGTGCCAGCAGCTTAGGCGGGAGATATAATTCACCCCTCCACTTT.

The chain carries TRBV3-1 (or the pseudogene TRBV3-2) and TRBJ2-7, with 11 bases lining up with TRBD2. Germline assignment: CDR1 LGHDT and CDR2 YNNKEL (reference sequence). CDR3 length equals 16 residues. V lost 4 bases and J lost 2; bases outside the gene matches: 7. The CDR3 loop reads CASSPRLAGGPYEQYF. CDR3 DNA: TGTGCCAGCAGCCCCCGCTTAGCGGGGGGGCCCTACGAGCAGTACTTC.

The genes are TRBV3-1 (or the pseudogene TRBV3-2) and TRBJ2-5; TRBD1 matches 7 bases. The V segment lost 4 bases and the J segment 5 bases; nucleotides outside the gene matches: 10. CDR1 and CDR2 (germline): LGHDT, YNNKEL (reference sequence). The CDR3 is made up of 15 amino acids. Here the CDR3 reads CASSPQQGLGETQYF. CDR3 sequence (DNA): TGTGCCAGCAGCCCACAACAGGGGTTAGGGGAGACCCAGTACTTC.

The chain employs TRBV6-5 and TRBJ2-7; 9 bases match TRBD1. The CDR3 length is 12 residues. CDR1 is MNHEY and CDR2 is SVGAGI in the germline V gene. V trimming: 7 bases; J trimming: 4 bases; junction bases outside the gene matches: 2. CDR3 protein: CASTGQGYEQYF. DNA of the CDR3: TGTGCCAGCACAGGACAGGGGTACGAGCAGTACTTC.

V gene TRBV27 combines with J gene TRBJ1-6; no firm D call. The CDR3 loop spans 14 amino acids. Germline V lookup: CDR1 MNHEY, CDR2 SMNVEV (reference sequence). Trimming stripped 7 bases from V and 6 bases from J, with 13 bases between. CDR3 in DNA: TGTGCCAGCACCCCGGGTCTATCTAATTCACCCCTCCACTTT. Amino acids: CASTPGLSNSPLHF.

The chain links TRBV28 to TRBJ1-1; 7 nucleotides align to TRBD1. The trim removed 3 bases at V and 11 bases at J, leaving 12 bases unmatched. The CDR3 runs 14 residues. CDR1 and CDR2 from the germline V gene are MDHEN and SYDVKM. CDR3 coding DNA: TGTGCCAGCAGTTTCTGGGGCCGACAGGGTGGGGCTTTCTTT. Protein product: CASSFWGRQGGAFF. The whole variable domain, remainder taken from reference TRBV28 and TRBJ1-1, is DVKVTQSSRYLVKRTGEKVFLECVQDMDHENMFWYRQDPGLGLRLIYFSYDVKMKEKGDIPEGYSVSREKKERFSLILESASTNQTSMYLCASSFWGRQGGAFFGQGTRLTVV.

The rearrangement joins TRBV4-2 to TRBJ1-6, with TRBD1 matching 7 bases. CDR1 is LGHNA and CDR2 is YNFKEQ in the germline V gene. The CDR3 spans 16 residues. With V trimmed by 0 bases and J by 11 bases, 10 bases remained unmatched. DNA for the CDR3: TGTGCCAGCAGCCAAGAACGGTCCAGGGGGAGTACACCCCTCCACTTT. It translates to CASSQERSRGSTPLHF.

This clone came up a few times. V and J are TRBV30 and TRBJ1-4; the match to TRBD1 covers 7 bases. J gave up 8 bases and V 4 bases, and 10 bases lay outside the gene matches. This CDR3 has 14 residues. In germline, CDR1 is GTSNPN, CDR2 SVGIG (reference sequence). CDR3: CAWNAGQGGEKLFF. The CDR3 DNA reads TGTGCCTGGAATGCGGGGCAGGGGGGCGAAAAACTGTTTTTT.

The V call is TRBV29-1, the J call TRBJ1-5; 9 nucleotides align to TRBD1. Germline-derived CDR1 and CDR2 are SQVTM and ANQGSEA. This CDR3 region has 14 residues. The junction had 3 bases not matched to a gene; V was cut back by 4 bases and J by 2 bases. The CDR3 loop is CSVADRGGNQPQHF. CDR3 nucleotide sequence: TGCAGCGTTGCGGACAGGGGTGGCAATCAGCCCCAGCATTTT.